This record looks at one T cell receptor beta chain sequence and its context. Its matching antigen is unknown. This table comes from immunoSEQ multiplex PCR, and its TCRdb copy is limited to in-frame clones, with some not included. This table holds hundreds of thousands of clones, approximately 90% found once. The CDR3 covers 19 residues. Per germline, CDR1 MNHEY and CDR2 SVGEGT. V lost 0 bases to trimming and J lost 2 bases, with 20 bases between them. Stated treatment: roughly 19 received Ad26.COV2.S at low or high dose, single or two shots; a few received placebo; per-sample allocation not given. Vaccine and placebo recipients were sampled on day 63 after the first injection. These data come from a study of Ad26.COV2.S vaccination and SARS-CoV-2 variants. Overall study results and limits: It was reported that spike-specific CD8+ and CD4+ T cell responses were substantially broad after vaccination.

The chain joins TRBV6-2 or TRBV6-3 to TRBJ1-5; TRBD1 is a possible D gene (6 bases). This sequence was found in a person aged 18-65 years who received the Ad26.COV2.S COVID-19 vaccine or a placebo. This sample comprised peripheral blood, obtained in a trial of Ad26.COV2.S vaccine versus placebo. As DNA, the CDR3 is TGTGCCAGCAGTTACTCTGACAGGATGTCGATCCGTGGCAATCAGCCCCAGCATTTT. Amino acids: CASSYSDRMSIRGNQPQHF.